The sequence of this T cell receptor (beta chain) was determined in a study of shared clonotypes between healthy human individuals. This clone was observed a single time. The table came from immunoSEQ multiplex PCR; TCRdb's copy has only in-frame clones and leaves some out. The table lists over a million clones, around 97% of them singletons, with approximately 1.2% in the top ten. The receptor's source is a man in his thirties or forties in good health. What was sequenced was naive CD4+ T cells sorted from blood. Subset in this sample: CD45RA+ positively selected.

The CDR3 coding sequence is TGTGCCAGCAGTCCGACAGGGTGGTACCAAGAGACCCAGTACTTC. It translates to CASSPTGWYQETQYF. The V and J genes are TRBV28 and TRBJ2-5; the match to TRBD1 covers 7 bases. Germline trimming cut 5 bases from V and 0 bases from J; bases unmatched to any gene: 6. The CDR3 is 15 residues long. CDR1 is MDHEN, CDR2 SYDVKM, per germline.